This T cell receptor (beta chain) was captured by sequencing in a study of blood T cells in healthy people across ages. Then a second PCR, running roughly 7 to 12 cycles, was carried out with a sample-barcoded 5' primer and a J-beta primer mix. A single record per CDR3 protein comes from TCRdb applying MiXCR to the 5' RACE reads. Among around 780,000 distinct CDR3 sequences listed, more than 50% were seen once. Study observations and caveats: Without sorted subsets, naive and antigen-experienced compartments could not be conclusively compared. When one million T cells were used, diversity estimates were thought to be underestimates. Naive CD4+ cells and diversity were both higher in long-lived donors than in aged donors.

This CDR3 is 18 amino acids long. V lost 2 bases and J lost 5, with 22 bases in between. Germline V gives CDR1 MGHRA, CDR2 YSYEKL. On this clonotype itself: Antigen unknown.

Input material: blood. The J gene is TRBJ1-5, the V gene TRBV4-1, with D possibly matching TRBD1 (6 bases). The source is a man aged 35-49 years in good health. CDR3 loop: CASSQPDYRAEGDQPQHF. CDR3 nucleotide sequence: TGCGCCAGCAGCCAACCGGACTACAGGGCGGAGGGGGATCAGCCCCAGCATTTT.